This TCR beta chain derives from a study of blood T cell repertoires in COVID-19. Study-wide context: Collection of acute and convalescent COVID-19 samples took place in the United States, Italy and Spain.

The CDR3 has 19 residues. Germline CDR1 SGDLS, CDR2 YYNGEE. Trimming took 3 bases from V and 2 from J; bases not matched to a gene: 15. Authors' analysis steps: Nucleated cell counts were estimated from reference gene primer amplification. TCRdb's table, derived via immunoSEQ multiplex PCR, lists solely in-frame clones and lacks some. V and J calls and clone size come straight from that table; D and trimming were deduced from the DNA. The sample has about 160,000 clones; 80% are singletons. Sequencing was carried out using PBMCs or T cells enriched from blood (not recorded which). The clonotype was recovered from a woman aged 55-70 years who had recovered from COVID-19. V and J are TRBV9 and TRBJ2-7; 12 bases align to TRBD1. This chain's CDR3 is CASSEPPGTGGPRAYEQYF. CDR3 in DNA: TGTGCCAGCAGCGAACCTCCCGGGACAGGGGGCCCTAGGGCCTACGAGCAGTACTTC.